The 15 T cell receptor beta chains in this list originate from one sample, sequenced in a study of shared clonotypes between healthy human individuals (TCRdb year 2020). The protocol used for the library was the immunoSEQ multiplex PCR assay. The table was pulled from immuneACCESS by TCRdb, which kept in-frame rearrangements only. Such tables lose some clones; where checked, under half of the loss comes from unresolved V genes, and the rest has no known cause. The sample includes 2,100,000 or so clones, with under 97% observed a single time. Around 0.13% of the sample is held by the ten biggest clonotypes. The specimen was naive CD4+ T cells sorted from blood. Reading the label with the study, this specimen's cell subset or site is: CD45RA+ positively selected. The receptors stem from a man between 18 and 29 years old in good health.

The chain carries TRBV2 and TRBJ1-2; D might be TRBD1 (5 bases). Germline assignment: CDR1 SNHLY and CDR2 FYNNEI. The CDR3 runs to 14 residues. V dropped 7 bases and J dropped 1 base, with 13 bases sitting between them. The CDR3 reads CASTDAGRNYGYTF. CDR3 in DNA: TGTGCCAGCACAGACGCAGGGCGTAACTATGGCTACACCTTC.

Points on this clone: Additional DNA sequences in this sample encode the identical CDR3. The chain combines TRBV7-2 with TRBJ2-3; 14 bases are shared with TRBD2. Trimming cost V 4 bases and J 4 bases; bases outside gene matches: 4. CDR3 length: 16 residues. Looked up from germline, CDR1 is SGHTA and CDR2 is FQGNSA. The CDR3 spells CASSSGLAGGADTQYF. CDR3 in DNA: TGTGCCAGCAGCTCCGGACTAGCGGGGGGTGCAGATACGCAGTATTTT.

This chain connects TRBV9 to TRBJ1-5; no definite D call. Germline CDR1 is SGDLS and CDR2 is YYNGEE. The CDR3 runs to 14 residues. The V gene lost 0 bases and the J gene lost 0 bases, with 4 bases spanning the gap. DNA of the CDR3: TGTGCCAGCAGCGTAGTGGATAGCAATCAGCCCCAGCATTTT. Amino acids: CASSVVDSNQPQHF.

The V and J genes are TRBV10-2 and TRBJ1-2; 8 bases line up with TRBD1. The CDR3 length is 16 residues. Germline values: CDR1 WSHSY, CDR2 SAAADI. V was clipped by 0 bases and J by 4 bases; unmatched bases: 7. The CDR3 here is CASSESFQGAGYGYTF. In DNA, the CDR3 is TGCGCCAGCAGTGAGTCCTTCCAGGGGGCTGGCTATGGCTACACCTTC.

For this clone: Other nucleotide sequences in the sample specify the same CDR3. This rearrangement joins TRBV7-2 to TRBJ1-5, with no clear D. This CDR3 region has 13 residues. Germline loops: CDR1 SGHTA, CDR2 FQGNSA. V was trimmed by 2 bases and J by 0 bases, leaving 2 bases between them. CDR3 residues: CASSLTSNQPQHF. In nucleotides, the CDR3 is TGTGCCAGCAGCTTAACTAGCAATCAGCCCCAGCATTTT.

J is TRBJ2-2 and V is TRBV9; D tentatively reads TRBD1 or TRBD2 (6 bases each). The length of the CDR3 is 15 residues. Germline-derived CDR1 and CDR2 are SGDLS and YYNGEE. V was trimmed by 5 bases and J by 2 bases, leaving 13 bases between them. CDR3 bases: TGTGCCAGCAGTCCTACAGGGACTAACACCGGGGAGCTGTTTTTT. Protein: CASSPTGTNTGELFF.

The chain combines TRBV14 with TRBJ1-2, with unresolved D. Germline CDR1 and CDR2: SGHDN and FVKESK. This CDR3 has 13 residues. With 0 bases removed from V and 5 bases from J, the gap between germline ends came to 7 bases. The CDR3 protein is CASSQDGRYGYTF. The CDR3 coding sequence is TGTGCCAGCAGCCAAGATGGGCGGTATGGCTACACCTTC.

This chain links TRBV6-6 with TRBJ2-7; 7 nucleotides line up with TRBD1. The CDR3 covers 15 residues. The ends lost 7 bases at V and 3 bases at J; junction bases unmatched: 12. Germline V gives CDR1 MNHNY, CDR2 SVGAGI (reference sequence). This CDR3 is CASKPRQGTVYEQYF. DNA for the CDR3: TGTGCCAGCAAACCAAGACAGGGCACCGTCTACGAGCAGTACTTC.

This chain links TRBV6-5 with TRBJ1-6; D remains unclear. V shed 0 bases and J shed 3 bases, with 6 bases lying between them. This CDR3 contains 15 residues. Germline V gene lookup returns CDR1 MNHEY and CDR2 SVGAGI. The CDR3 region has the DNA TGTGCCAGCAGTTACTCAGGAAACTATAATTCACCCCTCCACTTT. Translating it yields CASSYSGNYNSPLHF.

The rearrangement uses TRBV10-2 and TRBJ2-2; D is tentatively TRBD1 or TRBD2 (6 bases each). The V and J ends lost 6 bases and 4 bases respectively, with 15 bases between them. The V gene's germline CDR1 is WSHSY and CDR2 SAAADI. The CDR3 has 15 amino acids. As DNA, the CDR3 is TGCGCCAGCAGGACCGGGGGCCCTAGCACCGGGGAGCTGTTTTTT. It yields the protein CASRTGGPSTGELFF.

The rearrangement links TRBV10-3 to TRBJ2-3; D not certain. This CDR3 has 14 residues. V was shortened by 6 bases and J by 1 base, with 11 bases between the two germline ends. Germline-derived CDR1 and CDR2 are ENHRY and SYGVKD. In DNA form, the CDR3 reads TGTGCCATCAGAGACCTGCTTGGCACAGATACGCAGTATTTT. It encodes CAIRDLLGTDTQYF.

This chain connects TRBV6-1 to TRBJ1-2; no clear D gene. V lost 1 base, J lost 4 bases, and 16 bases lay in between. CDR1 and CDR2 from the germline V gene are MNHNS and SASEGT. The CDR3 totals 16 residues. CDR3 in DNA: TGTGCCAGCAGTGAAGGGGTTTGGGGTACGCGCTATGGCTACACCTTC. Translating gives CASSEGVWGTRYGYTF.

This sequence joins TRBV18 and TRBJ1-5, with 11 bases aligning to TRBD1. Germline trimming cut 5 bases from V and 10 bases from J; bases unmatched to any gene: 13. The germline gives CDR1 KGHSH, CDR2 LQKENI. This CDR3 comprises 16 residues. The CDR3 nucleotides are TGTGCCAGCTCAAAGGACAGGGGGCCTATGCCCGTCCCCCAGCATTTT. Translation gives CASSKDRGPMPVPQHF.

This chain uses TRBV7-2 with TRBJ1-2; D unresolved. The V end was cut by 5 bases, the J end by 4 bases, with 14 bases between. This CDR3 is built from 14 residues. Germline V gene sequence: CDR1 SGHTA, CDR2 FQGNSA. The CDR3 loop is CASSGRSRSYGYTF. Here the CDR3 DNA reads TGTGCCAGCAGCGGCCGATCCAGGAGCTATGGCTACACCTTC.

Regarding this clone: The sample contains more than one DNA sequence encoding this CDR3. The gene calls are TRBV19 and TRBJ2-5; D is perhaps TRBD2 (6 bases). The germline gives CDR1 LNHDA, CDR2 SQIVND (reference sequence). The V and J ends lost 3 bases and 5 bases respectively, with 10 bases between them. CDR3 length: 13 amino acids. The CDR3 nucleotides are TGTGCCAGTAGTATGAATCGGGGGGAGACCCAGTACTTC. Its translation: CASSMNRGETQYF.